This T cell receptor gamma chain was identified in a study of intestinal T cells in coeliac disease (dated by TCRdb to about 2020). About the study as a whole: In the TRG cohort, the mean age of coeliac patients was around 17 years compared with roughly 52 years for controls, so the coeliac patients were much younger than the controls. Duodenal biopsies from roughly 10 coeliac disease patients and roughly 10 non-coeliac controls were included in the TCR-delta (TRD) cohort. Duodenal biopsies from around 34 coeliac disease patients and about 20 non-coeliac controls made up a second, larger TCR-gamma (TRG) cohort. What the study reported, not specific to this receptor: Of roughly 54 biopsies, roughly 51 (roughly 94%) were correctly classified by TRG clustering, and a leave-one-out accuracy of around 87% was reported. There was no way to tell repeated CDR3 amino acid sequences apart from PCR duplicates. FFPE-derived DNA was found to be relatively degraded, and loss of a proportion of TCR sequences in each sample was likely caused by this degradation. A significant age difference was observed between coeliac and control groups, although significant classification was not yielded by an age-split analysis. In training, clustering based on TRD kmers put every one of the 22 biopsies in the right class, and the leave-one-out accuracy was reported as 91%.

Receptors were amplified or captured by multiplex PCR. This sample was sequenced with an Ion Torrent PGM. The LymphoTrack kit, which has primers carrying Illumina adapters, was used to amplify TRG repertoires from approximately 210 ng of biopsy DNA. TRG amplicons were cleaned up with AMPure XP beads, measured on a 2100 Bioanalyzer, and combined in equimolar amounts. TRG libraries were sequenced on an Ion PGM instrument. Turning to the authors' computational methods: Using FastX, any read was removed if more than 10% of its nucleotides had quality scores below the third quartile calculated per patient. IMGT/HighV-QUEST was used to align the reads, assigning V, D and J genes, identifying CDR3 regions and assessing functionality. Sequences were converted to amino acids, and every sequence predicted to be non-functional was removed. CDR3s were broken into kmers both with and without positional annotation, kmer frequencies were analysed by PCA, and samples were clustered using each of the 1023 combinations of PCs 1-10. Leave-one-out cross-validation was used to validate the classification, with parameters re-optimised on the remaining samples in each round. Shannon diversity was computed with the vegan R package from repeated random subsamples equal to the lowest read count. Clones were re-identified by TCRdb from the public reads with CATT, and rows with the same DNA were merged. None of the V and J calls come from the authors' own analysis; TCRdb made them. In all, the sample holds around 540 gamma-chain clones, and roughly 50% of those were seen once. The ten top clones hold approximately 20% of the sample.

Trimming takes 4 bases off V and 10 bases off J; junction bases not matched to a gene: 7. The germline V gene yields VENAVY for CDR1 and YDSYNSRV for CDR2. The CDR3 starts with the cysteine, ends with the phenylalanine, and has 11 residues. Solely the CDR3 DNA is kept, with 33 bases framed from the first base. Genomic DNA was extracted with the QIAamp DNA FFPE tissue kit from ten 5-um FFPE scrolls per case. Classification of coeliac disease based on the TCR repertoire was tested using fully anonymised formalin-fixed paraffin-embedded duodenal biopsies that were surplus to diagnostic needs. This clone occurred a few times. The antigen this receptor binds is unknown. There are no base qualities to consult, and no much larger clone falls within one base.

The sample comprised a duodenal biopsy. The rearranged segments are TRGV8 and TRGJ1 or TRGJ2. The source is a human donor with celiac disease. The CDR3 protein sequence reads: CATWDLMKKLF. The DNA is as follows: TGTGCCACCTGGGACCTCATGAAGAAACTCTTT.